The 8 T cell receptor beta chains listed next were all sequenced from one sample in a study of blood T cells in healthy people across ages. Sample-barcoded 5' priming and a J-beta primer mix drove a second PCR of roughly 6 to 12 cycles. TCRdb redid the calling of the 5' RACE reads with MiXCR, one entry per CDR3 protein. The data show about 1,400,000 distinct CDR3 sequences, around 42% seen once. Sequencing was carried out using blood. All receptors derive from a woman aged 18-35 years in good health.

The V and J genes are TRBV20-1 and TRBJ2-5; no firm D call. TRBJ2-7 explains the end of the DNA better; the J call may be wrong. Per the germline V gene, CDR1 is DFQATT and CDR2 is SNEGSKA (reference sequence). This CDR3 spans 13 amino acids. The CDR3 region has the DNA TGCAGTGCTAGAGACAGCGTTCCCAGCGAGCAGTACTTC. Protein: CSARDSVPSEQYF.

On this clonotype itself: A much more abundant neighbour one base away suggests this may be a read error. The rearrangement uses TRBV20-1 and TRBJ2-5; D is unresolved. V gave up 3 bases and J gave up 11 bases, with 22 bases separating them. CDR1 and CDR2 from the germline V gene are DFQATT and SNEGSKA (reference sequence). The CDR3 has 14 amino acids. This chain's CDR3 is CSASPSRRVNEQYF. CDR3 nucleotide sequence: TGCAGTGCTAGCCCCAGTCGTCGGGTCAATGAGCAGTACTTC.

The chain carries TRBV5-1 and TRBJ1-2; 8 bases fit TRBD1. This CDR3 region has 12 residues. The trim removed 6 bases at V and 4 bases at J, leaving 2 bases unmatched. Germline CDR1 SGHRS, CDR2 YFSETQ. The CDR3 DNA is TGCGCCAGCAAGGGACAGGCCTATGGCTACACCTTC. This translates into CASKGQAYGYTF.

This chain uses TRBV20-1 with TRBJ2-2, with a possible D match to TRBD1 (5 bases). Germline CDR1 reads DFQATT; CDR2 reads SNEGSKA (reference sequence). CDR3 size: 15 residues. V dropped 2 bases and J dropped 2 bases, with 12 bases sitting between them. The CDR3 here is CSARWGQGNTGELFF. In nucleotides, the CDR3 is TGCAGTGCTAGATGGGGTCAGGGAAACACCGGGGAGCTGTTTTTT.

This clonotype has a handful of counts. The chain is built from TRBV7-2 and TRBJ2-3; D gene unclear. CDR1 is SGHTA, CDR2 FQGNSA, per germline. CDR3 length: 15 amino acids. V lost 1 base to trimming and J lost 2 bases, with 10 bases between them. CDR3 in DNA: TGTGCCAGCAGCTTAGACGGCACCTACACAGATACGCAGTATTTT. Translating gives CASSLDGTYTDTQYF. Using reference TRBV7-2 and TRBJ2-3 for the parts outside the CDR3, the full variable domain is GAGVSQSPSNKVTEKGKDVELRCDPISGHTALYWYRQSLGQGLEFLIYFQGNSAPDKSGLPSDRFSAERTGGSVSTLTIQRTQQEDSAVYLCASSLDGTYTDTQYFGPGTRLTVL.

The table lists this clonotype with a few counts. The V gene is TRBV12-3 or TRBV12-4, the J gene TRBJ2-6; tentatively, D is TRBD1 (5 bases). The CDR3 is 15 amino acids. The germline V and J ends were trimmed by 6 bases and 4 bases, with 13 bases remaining between them. The CDR3 sequence: CASRSKGFGANVLTF. CDR3 nucleotides: TGTGCCAGCAGAAGCAAGGGGTTCGGGGCCAACGTCCTGACTTTC.

There are a few counts of this clonotype. The chain carries TRBV4-1 and TRBJ2-4, with 7 positions matching TRBD1. The assigned J gene may be wrong: the sequence end matches TRBJ2-7 better. Per the germline V gene, CDR1 is MGHRA and CDR2 is YSYEKL. This CDR3 comprises 15 residues. The DNA for the CDR3 is TGCGCCAGCAGCAGTCACAGGGGAGAGGTCTACGAGCAGTACTTC. Encoded protein: CASSSHRGEVYEQYF.

The chain combines TRBV28 with TRBJ2-1; D is possibly TRBD2 (5 bases). Germline V CDR1 and CDR2: MDHEN, SYDVKM. This CDR3 contains 15 residues. The V end was cut by 2 bases, the J end by 9 bases, with 17 bases between. CDR3 coding DNA: TGTGCCAGCAGTTTAAGAGGACTTATCTCGGGTGAGCAGTTCTTC. Translated, it gives CASSLRGLISGEQFF.